The clone carrying this T cell receptor beta chain was seen only a few times. This record belongs to a study of blood T cell repertoires in COVID-19. CDR1 SEHNR and CDR2 FQNEAQ come from the germline V gene (reference sequence). V was clipped by 0 bases and J by 3 bases, with 14 bases between them. This CDR3 region has 16 residues. Repertoires were generated with immunoSEQ multiplex PCR, while TCRdb's copy carries only in-frame clones and drops some. The sample records about 180,000 clones, more than 75% being singletons. The source of this sequence is a person aged 70 to 85 with COVID-19, enrolled during active disease. The sequencing input was peripheral blood. This rearrangement joins TRBV7-9 to TRBJ1-1; D is possibly TRBD1 (6 bases). CDR3 nucleotides: TGTGCCAGCAGCTTAGCCAGGACAGACGTCGACACTGAAGCTTTCTTT. Translated, it gives CASSLARTDVDTEAFF.